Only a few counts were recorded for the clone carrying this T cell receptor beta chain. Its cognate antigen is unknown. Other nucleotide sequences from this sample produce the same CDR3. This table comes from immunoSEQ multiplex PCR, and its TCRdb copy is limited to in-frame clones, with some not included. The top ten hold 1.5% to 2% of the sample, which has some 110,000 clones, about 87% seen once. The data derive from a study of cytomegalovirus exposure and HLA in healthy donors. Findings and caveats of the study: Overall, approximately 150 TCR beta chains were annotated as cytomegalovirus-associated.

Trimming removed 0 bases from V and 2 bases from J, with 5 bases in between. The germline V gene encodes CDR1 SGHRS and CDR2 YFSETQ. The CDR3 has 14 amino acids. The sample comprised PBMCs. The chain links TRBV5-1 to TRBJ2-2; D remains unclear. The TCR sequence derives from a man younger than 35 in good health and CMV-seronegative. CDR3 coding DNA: TGCGCCAGCAGCTTGGCACTCAACACCGGGGAGCTGTTTTTT. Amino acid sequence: CASSLALNTGELFF.